These T cell receptor beta chains were read from a single sample in a study of T cells in Graves' hyperthyroidism and ophthalmopathy. One entry per CDR3 protein results from TCRdb running MiXCR on the multiplex PCR reads. The sample consists of around 430,000 distinct CDR3 sequences, 14% to 15% of them appearing once. The sequenced material came from blood. Receptor source: a woman aged 25 to 39 with Graves' hyperthyroidism. Both conserved end residues are part of each CDR3. Each record gives: CDR3 DNA, CDR3 protein, J gene, V gene, D gene, CDR3 length, clone size. D genes are given only for firm matches. Not all rows give a size; the values are once, few, many and, for expanded clones, a class.

DNA: TGTGCCAGCATGGAGGGGCCTAATGAAAAACTGTTTTTT
CDR3: CASMEGPNEKLFF
J: TRBJ1-4
V: TRBV6-4
D: -
length: 13
size: -

DNA: TGTGCCAGCAGAGAGGGGTTTGGGACCACTGAAGCTTTCTTT
CDR3: CASREGFGTTEAFF
J: TRBJ1-1
V: TRBV6-1
D: -
length: 14
size: many

DNA: TGTGCCAGCAGCTCCCCTAGCGGGTACTCCTACAATGAGCAGTTCTTC
CDR3: CASSSPSGYSYNEQFF
J: TRBJ2-1
V: TRBV7-9
D: TRBD2
length: 16
size: many

DNA: TGTGCCAGCAGCTTTTTGACTTACTCCTACGAGCAGTACTTC
CDR3: CASSFLTYSYEQYF
J: TRBJ2-7
V: TRBV7-2
D: -
length: 14
size: many

DNA: TGCAGTGCTAGACCGAGGACAGGGGATGTTCGAGAGACCCAGTACTTC
CDR3: CSARPRTGDVRETQYF
J: TRBJ2-5
V: TRBV20-1
D: TRBD1
length: 16
size: many

DNA: TGTGCCAGCAGTTCTCGGCTAGCGGAGATACCAGATACGCAGTATTTT
CDR3: CASSSRLAEIPDTQYF
J: TRBJ2-3
V: TRBV27
D: TRBD2
length: 16
size: many

DNA: TGTGCCAGTAGGGACAGGGGGCGCTGGCAAGAGACCCAGTACTTC
CDR3: CASRDRGRWQETQYF
J: TRBJ2-5
V: TRBV19
D: TRBD1
length: 15
size: -

DNA: TGTGCCAGCAGCTTAGCGCACGGGGCCAACACCGGGGAGCTGTTTTTT
CDR3: CASSLAHGANTGELFF
J: TRBJ2-2
V: TRBV7-8
D: -
length: 16
size: many

DNA: TGCAGTGCTGGGGATAGACAGAGCATGAACACTGAAGCTTTCTTT
CDR3: CSAGDRQSMNTEAFF
J: TRBJ1-1
V: TRBV20-1
D: -
length: 15
size: few

DNA: TGTGCCAGCAGCCTGAGGGGGGGCGCCGGGGAAAAACTGTTTTTT
CDR3: CASSLRGGAGEKLFF
J: TRBJ1-4
V: TRBV3-1
D: -
length: 15
size: many

DNA: TGTGCCACCAGTGATTATCAGCGATCGGGGACAGATACGCAGTATTTT
CDR3: CATSDYQRSGTDTQYF
J: TRBJ2-3
V: TRBV24-1
D: -
length: 16
size: many

DNA: TGTGCCAGCAGTTTAGTGCTGGGGATAGGTGGAAACACCATATATTTT
CDR3: CASSLVLGIGGNTIYF
J: TRBJ1-3
V: TRBV12-3/TRBV12-4
D: -
length: 16
size: -

DNA: TGTGCCAGCAGCTTAGATTTGGGGGGCGCTGATTACGAGCAGTACTTC
CDR3: CASSLDLGGADYEQYF
J: TRBJ2-7
V: TRBV7-2
D: -
length: 16
size: many

DNA: TGCGCCAGCAGCTCCCCGGGAGGCCGGACCTACAATGAGCAGTTCTTC
CDR3: CASSSPGGRTYNEQFF
J: TRBJ2-1
V: TRBV5-1
D: TRBD2
length: 16
size: few

DNA: TGTGCCAGTAGCCCCAACGGCAGGAATCAGCCCCAGCATTTT
CDR3: CASSPNGRNQPQHF
J: TRBJ1-5
V: TRBV19
D: -
length: 14
size: -

DNA: TGCAGCGTTGAGGGAGCGTCAAGCTCCTACAATGAGCAGTTCTTC
CDR3: CSVEGASSSYNEQFF
J: TRBJ2-1
V: TRBV29-1
D: -
length: 15
size: few

DNA: TGTGCCAGCAGCCCCCGGGGGTTTAGCAATCAGCCCCAGCATTTT
CDR3: CASSPRGFSNQPQHF
J: TRBJ1-5
V: TRBV9
D: -
length: 15
size: few

DNA: TGTGCCTGGGGAAACGGGATGGCTGGGGCCAACGTCCTGACTTTC
CDR3: CAWGNGMAGANVLTF
J: TRBJ2-6
V: TRBV30
D: -
length: 15
size: -

DNA: TGTGCCAGCAGTCAGGGGGCGCGCTACGAGCAGTACTTC
CDR3: CASSQGARYEQYF
J: TRBJ2-7
V: TRBV28
D: TRBD1
length: 13
size: -

DNA: TGTGCCTGGAGTGCTAGCACAGATACGCAGTATTTT
CDR3: CAWSASTDTQYF
J: TRBJ2-3
V: TRBV30
D: -
length: 12
size: many

DNA: TGTGCCTGGAGTGTGATGGGAGGGCCCGCAGATACGCAGTATTTT
CDR3: CAWSVMGGPADTQYF
J: TRBJ2-3
V: TRBV30
D: TRBD2
length: 15
size: many

DNA: TGTGCCAGCAGCTTAGGCGGGAGGGCCTCCTACGAGCAGTACTTC
CDR3: CASSLGGRASYEQYF
J: TRBJ2-7
V: TRBV13
D: TRBD2
length: 15
size: -

DNA: TGTGCCAGCAGCCGTAGTGGACCGGGGGAGACCCAGTACTTC
CDR3: CASSRSGPGETQYF
J: TRBJ2-5
V: TRBV7-2
D: -
length: 14
size: many

DNA: TGTGCCAGCAGCCACGGAGGAACACTTACCAAAAACATTCAGTACTTC
CDR3: CASSHGGTLTKNIQYF
J: TRBJ2-4
V: TRBV12-3/TRBV12-4
D: -
length: 16
size: -

DNA: TGTGCCAGCAGCTCTGGCCCCGGACTAGCGGGTCCCCACAATGAGCAGTTCTTC
CDR3: CASSSGPGLAGPHNEQFF
J: TRBJ2-1
V: TRBV7-3
D: TRBD2
length: 18
size: -

DNA: TGCGCCAGCTCAGACAGGCGGACTCAGCCCCAGCATTTT
CDR3: CASSDRRTQPQHF
J: TRBJ1-5
V: TRBV10-2
D: -
length: 13
size: -

DNA: TGTGCCACCGCAGGCTTAAATGAGCAGTTCTTC
CDR3: CATAGLNEQFF
J: TRBJ2-1
V: TRBV24-1
D: -
length: 11
size: few

DNA: TGTGCCAGTAGTATTCTCGGCTTGGGCAATCAGCCCCAGCATTTT
CDR3: CASSILGLGNQPQHF
J: TRBJ1-5
V: TRBV19
D: -
length: 15
size: -

DNA: TGTGCCAGCAGCCGACAGGGGGGTCTTTACGAGCAGTACTTC
CDR3: CASSRQGGLYEQYF
J: TRBJ2-7
V: TRBV7-2
D: TRBD1
length: 14
size: few

DNA: TGTGCCAGCAGTTACTCGAGGAGAGGGGGCGGAGGACAGCCCCAGCATTTT
CDR3: CASSYSRRGGGGQPQHF
J: TRBJ1-5
V: TRBV6-6
D: TRBD1
length: 17
size: -

DNA: TGCGCCAGCAGCTTGGCCAGACAGGGGGCAGATACGCAGTATTTT
CDR3: CASSLARQGADTQYF
J: TRBJ2-3
V: TRBV5-1
D: TRBD1
length: 15
size: few

DNA: TGCAGTGCCCTCTGGGGTCTAGCGGGAGTGGAGACCCAGTACTTC
CDR3: CSALWGLAGVETQYF
J: TRBJ2-5
V: TRBV20-1
D: TRBD2
length: 15
size: many

DNA: TGTGCCAGCAGTCGACCAAGGGTGGACACCGGGGAGCTGTTTTTT
CDR3: CASSRPRVDTGELFF
J: TRBJ2-2
V: TRBV28
D: -
length: 15
size: few

DNA: TGTGCCACCAGTTCCTTCACCGGGACTTACAATGAGCAGTTCTTC
CDR3: CATSSFTGTYNEQFF
J: TRBJ2-1
V: TRBV15
D: -
length: 15
size: few

DNA: TGTGCCAGCAGCGTAGGTCAAGGGGGAAACACCATATATTTT
CDR3: CASSVGQGGNTIYF
J: TRBJ1-3
V: TRBV9
D: -
length: 14
size: few

DNA: TGTGCCAGCAGCGTAGCCCCCGGGGGGGAGACCCAGTACTTC
CDR3: CASSVAPGGETQYF
J: TRBJ2-5
V: TRBV9
D: TRBD2
length: 14
size: -

DNA: TGCAGTGCTAGAGATCTAAGGGGGGATCAGCCCCAGCATTTT
CDR3: CSARDLRGDQPQHF
J: TRBJ1-5
V: TRBV20-1
D: -
length: 14
size: many

DNA: TGCAGCACATTGGCAGAGAACACTGAAGCTTTCTTT
CDR3: CSTLAENTEAFF
J: TRBJ1-1
V: TRBV29-1
D: -
length: 12
size: -

DNA: TGTGCCAGCAGCGTAGGGACTTTACCTCAAGAGACCCAGTACTTC
CDR3: CASSVGTLPQETQYF
J: TRBJ2-5
V: TRBV9
D: -
length: 15
size: many

DNA: TGTGCCAGCAGCGAACAGGGGACCCCCGGCGGGGAGCTGTTTTTT
CDR3: CASSEQGTPGGELFF
J: TRBJ2-2
V: TRBV9
D: TRBD1
length: 15
size: few

DNA: TGCAGTGCTAGAGATGGGCGGGAGGGATCAGGTGAGCAGTTCTTC
CDR3: CSARDGREGSGEQFF
J: TRBJ2-1
V: TRBV20-1
D: TRBD2
length: 15
size: many

DNA: TGTGCCAGCAGCTTAAATGGGAAGCAGTTCTTC
CDR3: CASSLNGKQFF
J: TRBJ2-1
V: TRBV7-9
D: -
length: 11
size: -

DNA: TGTGCCAGCAGCCAAGATTCGGGACTAGCGGGGCCCCAGTACTTC
CDR3: CASSQDSGLAGPQYF
J: TRBJ2-5
V: TRBV3-1
D: TRBD2
length: 15
size: few

DNA: TGTGCCAGCAGGCAACCGGGACAGGGTATCTCCGAGCAGTACTTC
CDR3: CASRQPGQGISEQYF
J: TRBJ2-7
V: TRBV6-1
D: TRBD1
length: 15
size: many

DNA: TGTGCCAGCAGTTACGTCAACAAGCCCACAGATACGCAGTATTTT
CDR3: CASSYVNKPTDTQYF
J: TRBJ2-3
V: TRBV6-2/TRBV6-3
D: -
length: 15
size: many

DNA: TGCGCCAGCAGCGGAGGGACAGGCGAACTGAACACTGAAGCTTTCTTT
CDR3: CASSGGTGELNTEAFF
J: TRBJ1-1
V: TRBV5-1
D: TRBD1
length: 16
size: -

DNA: TGCAGCGTTAATACAGCAGGGCCCACAGATACGCAGTATTTT
CDR3: CSVNTAGPTDTQYF
J: TRBJ2-3
V: TRBV29-1
D: -
length: 14
size: -

DNA: TGTGCCAGCAGCCACACTAGCGGCTCCTACGAGCAGTACTTC
CDR3: CASSHTSGSYEQYF
J: TRBJ2-7
V: TRBV7-2
D: TRBD2
length: 14
size: many

DNA: TGTGCCAGCAGATCCACGACAGGCCTGAACACTGAAGCTTTCTTT
CDR3: CASRSTTGLNTEAFF
J: TRBJ1-1
V: TRBV6-1
D: -
length: 15
size: many

DNA: TGTGCCAGCAGTTACGGCCCGGGGGCGGGGGATACTGAAGCTTTCTTT
CDR3: CASSYGPGAGDTEAFF
J: TRBJ1-1
V: TRBV6-6
D: -
length: 16
size: -

DNA: TGTGCCAGCAGCGGGACTAGCGGGCCCGGCACAGATACGCAGTATTTT
CDR3: CASSGTSGPGTDTQYF
J: TRBJ2-3
V: TRBV9
D: TRBD2
length: 16
size: few

DNA: TGCGCCAGCAGCTTGGGCGCGGGGAGTGGAGAGCAGTTCTTC
CDR3: CASSLGAGSGEQFF
J: TRBJ2-1
V: TRBV5-1
D: -
length: 14
size: -